This T cell receptor beta chain was recovered during a study of T cells in Graves' hyperthyroidism and ophthalmopathy. The CDR3 covers 16 residues. With V trimmed by 0 bases and J by 0 bases, 4 bases remained unmatched. Germline CDR1 and CDR2: SGDLS and YYNGEE. TCR beta CDR3 regions were amplified from RNA transcripts. HTBI primers were used for first-round RT-PCR of the TCR CDR3. TCRdb reprocessed the multiplex PCR reads via MiXCR and lists one record per CDR3 protein. The profile shows 300,000 or so distinct CDR3 sequences, 21% of them singletons. The table lists this clonotype with many counts. This sequence was found in a woman between 50 and 59 years old with Graves' hyperthyroidism. Source material: blood. The chain has TRBV9 and TRBJ2-5, with 8 nucleotides matching TRBD2. Written as DNA, the CDR3 is TGTGCCAGCAGCGTAGAGTCTAGCGGGTACCAAGAGACCCAGTACTTC. Its protein product is CASSVESSGYQETQYF.